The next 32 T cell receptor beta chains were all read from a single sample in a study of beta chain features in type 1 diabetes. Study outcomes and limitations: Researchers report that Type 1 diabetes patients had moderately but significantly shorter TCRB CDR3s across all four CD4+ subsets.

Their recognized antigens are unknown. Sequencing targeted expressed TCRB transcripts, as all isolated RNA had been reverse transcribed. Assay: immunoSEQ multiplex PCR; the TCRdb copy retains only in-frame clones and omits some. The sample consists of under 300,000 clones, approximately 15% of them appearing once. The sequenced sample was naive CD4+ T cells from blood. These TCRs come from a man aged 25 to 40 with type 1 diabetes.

The CDR3 spells CASSLGDRVATEAFF. CDR3 nucleotide sequence: TGTGCCAGCAGCTTAGGGGACAGGGTGGCCACTGAAGCTTTCTTT. V usage is TRBV7-2 and J usage is TRBJ1-1; 9 positions agree with TRBD1. Germline V gives CDR1 SGHTA, CDR2 FQGNSA. With 1 base clipped from V and 4 bases from J, the junction kept 4 bases outside the gene matches. This CDR3 is 15 amino acids long.

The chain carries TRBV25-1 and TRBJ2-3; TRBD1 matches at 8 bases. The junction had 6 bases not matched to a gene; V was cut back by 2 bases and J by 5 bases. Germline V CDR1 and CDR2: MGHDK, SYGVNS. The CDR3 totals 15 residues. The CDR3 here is CASSEEGRGQDTQYF. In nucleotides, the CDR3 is TGTGCCAGCAGTGAAGAAGGCAGGGGGCAAGATACGCAGTATTTT.

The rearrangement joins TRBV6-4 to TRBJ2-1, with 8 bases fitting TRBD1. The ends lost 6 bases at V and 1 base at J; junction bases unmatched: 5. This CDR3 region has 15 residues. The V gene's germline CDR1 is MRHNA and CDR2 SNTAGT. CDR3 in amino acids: CASSGQGSSYNEQFF. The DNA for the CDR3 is TGTGCCAGCAGCGGACAGGGCTCGTCCTACAATGAGCAGTTCTTC.

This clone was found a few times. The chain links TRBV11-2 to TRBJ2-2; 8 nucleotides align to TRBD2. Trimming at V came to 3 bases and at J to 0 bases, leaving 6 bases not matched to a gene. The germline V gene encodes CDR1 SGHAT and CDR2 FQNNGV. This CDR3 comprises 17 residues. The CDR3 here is CASSFLTAGANTGELFF. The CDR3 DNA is TGTGCCAGCAGCTTTCTCACAGCGGGAGCGAACACCGGGGAGCTGTTTTTT.

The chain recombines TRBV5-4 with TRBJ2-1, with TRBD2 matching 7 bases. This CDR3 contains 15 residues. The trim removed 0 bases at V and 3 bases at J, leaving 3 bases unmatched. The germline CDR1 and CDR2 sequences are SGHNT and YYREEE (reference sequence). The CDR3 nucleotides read TGTGCCAGCAGCTTGGGGCTAGCGGACTACAATGAGCAGTTCTTC. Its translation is CASSLGLADYNEQFF.

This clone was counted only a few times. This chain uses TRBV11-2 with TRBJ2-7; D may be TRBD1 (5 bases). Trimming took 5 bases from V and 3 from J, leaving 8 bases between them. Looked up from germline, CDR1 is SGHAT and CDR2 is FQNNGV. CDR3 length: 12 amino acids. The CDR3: CASSAQDYEQYF. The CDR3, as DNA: TGTGCCAGCAGCGCACAGGACTACGAGCAGTACTTC.

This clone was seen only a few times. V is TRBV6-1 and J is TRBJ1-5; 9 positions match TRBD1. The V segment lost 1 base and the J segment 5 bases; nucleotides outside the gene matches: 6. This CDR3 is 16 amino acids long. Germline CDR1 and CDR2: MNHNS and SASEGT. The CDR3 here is CASSEVYRGLDQPQHF. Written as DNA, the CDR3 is TGTGCCAGCAGTGAAGTGTACAGGGGGCTTGATCAGCCCCAGCATTTT.

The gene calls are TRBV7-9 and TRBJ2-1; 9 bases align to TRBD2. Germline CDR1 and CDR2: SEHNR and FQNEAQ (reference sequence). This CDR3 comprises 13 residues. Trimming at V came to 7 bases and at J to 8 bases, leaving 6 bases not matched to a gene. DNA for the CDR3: TGTGCCAGCACAGAGCGGGGGGTTCATGAGCAGTTCTTC. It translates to CASTERGVHEQFF.

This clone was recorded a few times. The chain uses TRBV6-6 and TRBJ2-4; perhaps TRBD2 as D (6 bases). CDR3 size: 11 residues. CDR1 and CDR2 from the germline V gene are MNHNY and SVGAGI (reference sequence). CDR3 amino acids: CAVGTFNIQYF. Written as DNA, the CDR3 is TGTGCAGTCGGGACTTTCAACATTCAGTACTTC.

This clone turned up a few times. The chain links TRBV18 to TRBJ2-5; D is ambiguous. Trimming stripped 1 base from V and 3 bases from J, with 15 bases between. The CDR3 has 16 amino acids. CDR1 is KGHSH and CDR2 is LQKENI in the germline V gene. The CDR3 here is CASSPRRVLSEETQYF. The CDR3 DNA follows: TGTGCCAGCTCACCACGCCGGGTCCTCTCAGAAGAGACCCAGTACTTC.

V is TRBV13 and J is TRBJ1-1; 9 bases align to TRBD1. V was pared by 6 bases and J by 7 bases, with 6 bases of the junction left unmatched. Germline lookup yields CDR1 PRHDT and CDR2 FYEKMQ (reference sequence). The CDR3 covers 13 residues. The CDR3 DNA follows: TGTGCCAGCAGTCGACAGGGGGAGGTTGAAGCTTTCTTT. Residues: CASSRQGEVEAFF.

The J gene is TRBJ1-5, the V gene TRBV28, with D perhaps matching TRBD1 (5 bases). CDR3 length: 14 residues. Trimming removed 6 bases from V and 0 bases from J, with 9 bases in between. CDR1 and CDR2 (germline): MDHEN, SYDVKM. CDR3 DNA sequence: TGTGCCAGCAGCAGACAGAGTAGCAATCAGCCCCAGCATTTT. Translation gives CASSRQSSNQPQHF.

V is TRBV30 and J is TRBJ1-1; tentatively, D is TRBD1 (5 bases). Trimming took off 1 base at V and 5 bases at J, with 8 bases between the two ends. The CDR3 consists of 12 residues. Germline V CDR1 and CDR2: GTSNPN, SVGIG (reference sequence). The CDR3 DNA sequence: TGTGCCTGGAGTGGACAGATGACTGAAGCTTTCTTT. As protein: CAWSGQMTEAFF.

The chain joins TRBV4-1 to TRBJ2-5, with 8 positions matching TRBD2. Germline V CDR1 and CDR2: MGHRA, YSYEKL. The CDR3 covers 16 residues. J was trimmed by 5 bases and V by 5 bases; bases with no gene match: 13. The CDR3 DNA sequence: TGCGCCAGCAGCGAGGGCCTAGCGGGTGGATGGGAGACCCAGTACTTC. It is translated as CASSEGLAGGWETQYF.

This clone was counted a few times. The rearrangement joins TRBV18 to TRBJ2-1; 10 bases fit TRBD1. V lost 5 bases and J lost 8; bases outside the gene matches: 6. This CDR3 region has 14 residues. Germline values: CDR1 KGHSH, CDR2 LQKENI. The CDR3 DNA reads TGTGCCAGCTCAGCAAGGACAGGGGGAGATGAGCAGTTCTTC. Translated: CASSARTGGDEQFF.

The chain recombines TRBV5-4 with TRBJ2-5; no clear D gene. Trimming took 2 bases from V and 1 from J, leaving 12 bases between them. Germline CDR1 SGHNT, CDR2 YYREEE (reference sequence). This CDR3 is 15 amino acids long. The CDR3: CASSLSGETQETQYF. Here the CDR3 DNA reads TGTGCCAGCAGCTTATCCGGAGAAACCCAAGAGACCCAGTACTTC. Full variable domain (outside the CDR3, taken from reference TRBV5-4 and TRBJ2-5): ETGVTQSPTHLIKTRGQQVTLRCSSQSGHNTVSWYQQALGQGPQFIFQYYREEENGRGNFPPRFSGLQFPNYSSELNVNALELDDSALYLCASSLSGETQETQYFGPGTRLLVL.

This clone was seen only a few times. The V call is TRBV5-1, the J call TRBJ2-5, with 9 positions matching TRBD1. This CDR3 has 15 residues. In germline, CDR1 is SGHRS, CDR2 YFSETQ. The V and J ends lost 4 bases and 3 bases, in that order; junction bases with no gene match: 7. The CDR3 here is CASSRPDRGEETQYF. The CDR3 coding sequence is TGCGCCAGCAGCCGACCTGACAGGGGGGAAGAGACCCAGTACTTC.

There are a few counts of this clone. CDR3 nucleotides: TGTGCCATCAGTGGCCGCGAGGGGTGGAGGGACGGCTACACCTTC. Protein sequence: CAISGREGWRDGYTF. The V call is TRBV10-3, the J call TRBJ1-2; perhaps TRBD1 as D (5 bases). The V and J ends lost 4 bases and 8 bases respectively, with 20 bases between them. This CDR3 is built from 15 residues. Looked up from germline, CDR1 is ENHRY and CDR2 is SYGVKD.

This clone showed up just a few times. CDR3 nucleotide sequence: TGTGCCAGCAGCTTGGGCCCGGGGGAGACCCAGTACTTC. It yields the protein CASSLGPGETQYF. This chain links TRBV7-9 with TRBJ2-5; TRBD2 might be the D (5 bases). This CDR3 contains 13 residues. Germline CDR1 and CDR2: SEHNR and FQNEAQ (reference sequence). The ends were cut back, 3 bases at V and 5 bases at J, with 10 bases in the middle.

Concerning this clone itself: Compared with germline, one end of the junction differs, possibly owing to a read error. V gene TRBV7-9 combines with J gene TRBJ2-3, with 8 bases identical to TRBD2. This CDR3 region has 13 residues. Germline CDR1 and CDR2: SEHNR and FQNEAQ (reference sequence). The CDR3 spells CASRWTSTDTQYF. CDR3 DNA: TGTGCCAGCAGGTGGACTAGCACCGATACGCAGTATTTT.

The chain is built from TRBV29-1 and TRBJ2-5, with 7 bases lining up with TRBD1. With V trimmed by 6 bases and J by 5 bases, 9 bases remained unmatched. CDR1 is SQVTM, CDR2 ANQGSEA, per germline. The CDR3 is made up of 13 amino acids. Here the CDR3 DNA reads TGCAGCGTACTGAGGGGGCGTGGGGAGACCCAGTACTTC. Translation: CSVLRGRGETQYF.

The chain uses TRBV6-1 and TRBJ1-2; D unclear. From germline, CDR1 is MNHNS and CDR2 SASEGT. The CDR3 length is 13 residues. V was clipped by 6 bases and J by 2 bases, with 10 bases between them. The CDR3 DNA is TGTGCCAGCAGGGAACCGGGAAACTATGGCTACACCTTC. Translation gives CASREPGNYGYTF.

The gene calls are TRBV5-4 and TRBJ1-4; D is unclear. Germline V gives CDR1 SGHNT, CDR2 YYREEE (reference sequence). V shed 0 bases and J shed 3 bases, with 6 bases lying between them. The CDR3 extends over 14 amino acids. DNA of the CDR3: TGTGCCAGCAGCTTGGTGGGAGCTAATGAAAAACTGTTTTTT. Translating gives CASSLVGANEKLFF. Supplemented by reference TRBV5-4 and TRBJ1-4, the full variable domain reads ETGVTQSPTHLIKTRGQQVTLRCSSQSGHNTVSWYQQALGQGPQFIFQYYREEENGRGNFPPRFSGLQFPNYSSELNVNALELDDSALYLCASSLVGANEKLFFGSGTQLSVL.

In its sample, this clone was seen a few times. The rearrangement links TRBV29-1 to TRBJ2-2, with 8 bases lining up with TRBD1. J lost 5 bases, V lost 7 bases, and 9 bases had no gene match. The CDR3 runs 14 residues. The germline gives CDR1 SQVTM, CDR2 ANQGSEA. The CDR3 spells CSARGTGQTGELFF. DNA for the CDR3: TGCAGCGCTAGAGGGACAGGCCAAACCGGGGAGCTGTTTTTT.

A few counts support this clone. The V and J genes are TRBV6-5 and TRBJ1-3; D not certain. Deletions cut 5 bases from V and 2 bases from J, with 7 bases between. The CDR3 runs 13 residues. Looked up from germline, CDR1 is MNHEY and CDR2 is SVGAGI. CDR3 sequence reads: CASSERPGNTIYF. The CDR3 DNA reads TGTGCCAGCAGTGAGCGACCTGGAAACACCATATATTTT.

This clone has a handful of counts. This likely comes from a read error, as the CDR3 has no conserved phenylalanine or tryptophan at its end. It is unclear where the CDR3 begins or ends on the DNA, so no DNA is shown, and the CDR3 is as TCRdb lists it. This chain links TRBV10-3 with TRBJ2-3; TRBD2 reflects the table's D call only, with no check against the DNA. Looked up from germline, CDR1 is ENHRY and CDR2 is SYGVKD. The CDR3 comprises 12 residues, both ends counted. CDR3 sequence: CAISSTSGGPLY.

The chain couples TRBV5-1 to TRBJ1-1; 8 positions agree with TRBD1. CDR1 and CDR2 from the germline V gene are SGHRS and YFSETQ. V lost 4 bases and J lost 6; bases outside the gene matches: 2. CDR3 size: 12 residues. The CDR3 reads CASSDRGPEAFF. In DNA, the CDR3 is TGCGCCAGCAGCGACAGGGGCCCTGAAGCTTTCTTT.

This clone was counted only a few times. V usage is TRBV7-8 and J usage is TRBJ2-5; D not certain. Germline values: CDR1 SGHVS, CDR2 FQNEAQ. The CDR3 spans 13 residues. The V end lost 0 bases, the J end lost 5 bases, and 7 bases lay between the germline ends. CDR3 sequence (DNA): TGTGCCAGCAGCTTAGCTGAGGTGGAGACCCAGTACTTC. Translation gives CASSLAEVETQYF.

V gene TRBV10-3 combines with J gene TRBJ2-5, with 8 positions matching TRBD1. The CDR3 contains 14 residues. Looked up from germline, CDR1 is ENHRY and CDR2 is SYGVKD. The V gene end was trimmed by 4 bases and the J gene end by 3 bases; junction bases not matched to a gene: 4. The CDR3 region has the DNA TGTGCCATCAGTGGCAGGGGGCTGGAAGAGACCCAGTACTTC. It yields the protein CAISGRGLEETQYF.

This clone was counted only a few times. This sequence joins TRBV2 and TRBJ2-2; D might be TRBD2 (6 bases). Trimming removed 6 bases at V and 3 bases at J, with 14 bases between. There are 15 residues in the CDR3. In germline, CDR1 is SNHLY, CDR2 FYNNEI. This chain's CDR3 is CASSDRGADTGELFF. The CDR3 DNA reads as TGTGCCAGCAGCGACCGCGGGGCGGACACCGGGGAGCTGTTTTTT. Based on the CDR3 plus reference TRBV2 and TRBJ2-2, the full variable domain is EPEVTQTPSHQVTQMGQEVILRCVPISNHLYFYWYRQILGQKVEFLVSFYNNEISEKSEIFDDQFSVERPDGSNFTLKIRSTKLEDSAMYFCASSDRGADTGELFFGEGSRLTVL.

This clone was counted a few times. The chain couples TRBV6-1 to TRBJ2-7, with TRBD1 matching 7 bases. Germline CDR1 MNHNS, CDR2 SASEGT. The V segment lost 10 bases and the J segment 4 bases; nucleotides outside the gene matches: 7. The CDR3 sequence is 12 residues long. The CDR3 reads CATSRDRYEQYF. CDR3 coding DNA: TGTGCCACTTCCCGGGACAGATACGAGCAGTACTTC.

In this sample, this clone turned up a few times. CDR3 DNA sequence: TGTGCCAGCTCAGCCGAGGCGGGGTCGGGTCAGCCCCAGCATTTT. It specifies CASSAEAGSGQPQHF. This chain uses TRBV18 with TRBJ1-5; D unresolved. Germline CDR1 and CDR2: KGHSH and LQKENI. The CDR3 loop spans 15 amino acids. V lost 5 bases to trimming and J lost 6 bases, with 17 bases between them.